The 2 T cell receptor beta chains below were found in one sample sequenced in a study of blood T cell repertoires in COVID-19. The method was immunoSEQ multiplex PCR; TCRdb's version includes in-frame clones alone and lacks a portion of them. The sample shows 310,000 or so clones, approximately 87% of them seen only once. The sample consisted of peripheral blood. All receptors come from a woman aged 50 to 60 with active or convalescent COVID-19.

This clone has just a few counts. CDR3 DNA: TGTGCCAGCAGCTTAGACAGGGTGGGAGGCAATCAGCCCCAGCATTTT. Translating gives CASSLDRVGGNQPQHF. The rearrangement links TRBV7-9 to TRBJ1-5, with D maybe TRBD1 (6 bases). V lost 1 base to trimming and J lost 2 bases, with 12 bases between them. The CDR3 extends over 16 amino acids. Germline loops: CDR1 SEHNR, CDR2 FQNEAQ (reference sequence).

J is TRBJ2-7 and V is TRBV28; 7 nucleotides agree with TRBD1. Germline-derived CDR1 and CDR2 are MDHEN and SYDVKM. The CDR3 totals 11 residues. With V trimmed by 9 bases and J by 6 bases, 5 bases remained unmatched. In nucleotides, the CDR3 is TGTGCCAGTCAACAGGGGTTCGAGCAGTACTTC. It yields the protein CASQQGFEQYF. The entire variable domain, with the rest obtained from reference TRBV28 and TRBJ2-7, is as follows: DVKVTQSSRYLVKRTGEKVFLECVQDMDHENMFWYRQDPGLGLRLIYFSYDVKMKEKGDIPEGYSVSREKKERFSLILESASTNQTSMYLCASQQGFEQYFGPGTRLTVT.